These T cell receptor beta chains were read from a single sample in a study of cytomegalovirus exposure and HLA in healthy donors. Measured with immunoSEQ multiplex PCR; TCRdb has only the in-frame clones, and not every one. In the table there are approximately 180,000 clones, under 85% of which are singletons. Sequencing was done on a sample of PBMCs. Receptor source: a man between 18 and 29 years old in good health and CMV-seronegative. Each CDR3 is given without its conserved first and last residue. The order of the fields is clone size, V gene, CDR3 protein. Not every row has a clone size; where given, it reads once, few, many or a size class.

>-|TRBV19
ASSPSGRAYTGELF
>-|TRBV19
ASSMGGRVAGTDTQY
>few|TRBV13
ASSLEPGAIHNSYNEQF
>-|TRBV19
ASSSSGRTLGGSSYEQY
>few|TRBV5-1
ASSFSGQGSLGANVLT
>once|TRBV7-7
ASSLGPDFSYEQY
>-|TRBV5-1
ASSLSAATDTQY
>-|TRBV29-1
SVTDRGYGYT
>-|TRBV15
ATSRVVLQETQY
>-|TRBV15
ATSTYSRAPYEQY
>-|TRBV6-1
ASRRTGTHYEQY
>-|TRBV25-1
ASSEVTSGTHEQF
>few|TRBV4-1
ASSPGLAGNHYEQY
>-|TRBV29-1
SVELAGASEQF
>once|TRBV7-2
ASSLRTAISYQETQY
>once|TRBV10-3
AISESGQGGAASQPQH
>-|TRBV13
ASSRLAGGFPQY
>-|TRBV7-9
SSSRPPGLATILSYEQY
>-|TRBV5-1
ASSLEHNTDTQY
>-|TRBV5-1
ASSLSSGNTIY
>few|TRBV6-5
ASSYYSRLAGAEQY
>-|TRBV6-1
ASVDRSGSYEQY
>-|TRBV6-1
ASSKRDRAPH
>once|TRBV5-6
ASSLSTGPDMNTEAF
>-|TRBV5-1
ASSLRTGGGTEAF
>-|TRBV2
ASRAGLGTGGYNEQF
>-|TRBV10-3
AISGGRQDSGNTIY
>-|TRBV5-1
ASSLNSRVEQY
>-|TRBV5-6
ASSHEGTYEQY
>-|TRBV29-1
SVNAASGKMTDTQY
>once|TRBV19
ASSPVGQGGQPQH
>few|TRBV6-1
ASDRFNEKLF
>-|TRBV6-5
ASSYDSGQGGSPLH
>-|TRBV30
AWQVTNEQF
>-|TRBV29-1
SAVLAGKLREQY
>-|TRBV21-1
ASNGTSGGTDTQY
>-|TRBV6-6
ASSTPGGEPGQPQH
>-|TRBV27
ASRQGNQPQH
>-|TRBV27
ASPPEGNYGYT